This T cell receptor beta chain was sequenced in a study of blood T cells in healthy people across ages (dated by TCRdb to about 2015). The study in broad terms: In model experiments, template switching captured roughly one uniquely barcoded TCR beta cDNA molecule for every two T cells. To track age-related changes in TCR beta repertoire diversity, the study relied on deep sequencing normalized with unique cDNA molecular identifiers. The donors were split into four age groups: young (average around 15 years), middle-aged (39), aged (about 62) and long-lived (over 80). To avoid experimental bias, donors of different ages were randomly spread across the sequencing lanes. Two additional independent replicas of 1 million unique cDNA reads from the same blood draw were analyzed for two donors (one aged 18 to 29 and one aged 80 or older). Study-wide conclusions, independent of this receptor: As age increased, observed TCR beta diversity per million T cells dropped in a roughly linear way, and a significant reduction was already evident by age around 41. The long-lived group showed more naive CD4+ T cells, fewer expanded clones and increased TCR diversity than the aged group, suggesting age selection. Estimates of total diversity based on one million sequenced T cells were regarded as lower bounds and as underestimates. Because donor CMV infection status was unknown, age-related changes in expanded clonotypes were potentially confounded. The percentage of naive T cells measured by flow cytometry correlated strongly with observed TCR beta diversity. Conclusive comparison of naive and antigen-experienced compartments was prevented by the profiling of bulk unsorted PBMCs.

The CDR3 runs 15 amino acids, cysteine and phenylalanine included. Solely the CDR3 DNA is kept, with 45 bases framed from the first base. V and J are truncated by 2 bases and 5 bases respectively, leaving an intervening sequence of 12 bases. From the germline V gene, CDR1 is SGHTA and CDR2 is FQGNSA. Points on this clonotype: Its target antigen remains unknown. Within one base of it there is no much larger clone, and no base qualities were kept.

Library prep was done by 5' RACE. This sample was sequenced with an Illumina HiSeq 2500. The second PCR ran for about 7 to 11 cycles and used a J-beta primer mix along with a sample-barcoded 5' primer. A template-switch 5' adaptor carrying 12 random nucleotides introduced a unique molecular identifier onto each TCR beta cDNA molecule. Each sample yielded at least 3 million CDR3-containing paired-end reads. The Mint cDNA synthesis kit, primed by a TRBC-specific oligonucleotide, was used to synthesize first-strand cDNA from all RNA. Following uracil-DNA glycosylase treatment, all cDNA underwent a first 18-cycle PCR with the universal primers M1SS and BC2_uni_R. In the paper's pipeline: For normalization, 1 million high-quality reads were randomly selected from each sample, with every read carrying a distinct molecular identifier. Reads with shared molecular identifiers were discarded instead of being binned into consensus sequences. MiTCR, with a Q25 quality threshold and the strictest error-elimination algorithm, was used for CDR3 identification, clonotype clustering and error correction. A nonparametric unseen species model with Euler transformation was used to estimate a lower bound on total TCR beta diversity. In-frame beta chains were kept once TCRdb had trimmed the public reads at Q25 with fastp and called clones with MiXCR. Rows are combined by CDR3 protein, so each entry shows the most common genes and DNA. The V and J calls here are based on TCRdb, not the publication. This sample is represented by about 1.4 million distinct CDR3 sequences; approximately 63% of them were singletons. Of the sample, over 5% is held by the ten largest clones.

The 40 or so donors, aged roughly 6 to 95 years, were systemically healthy Caucasian individuals from Russia. Each donor gave 8 to 10 milliliters of peripheral blood, collected into EDTA-treated Vacutainer tubes. Ficoll-Paque density-gradient centrifugation was used to isolate PBMCs, with at least 6.5 million per sample. Trizol reagent was used to extract total RNA from the PBMCs, yielding at least 6 micrograms per sample. For every donor, an aliquot of PBMCs went through flow cytometry to measure the percentages of naive CD45RAhigh/CD27high T cells. The sequenced sample consisted of blood. The TCR sequence derives from a man aged 18 to 30 in good health. The receptor chain draws on TRBV7-2 and TRBJ2-2; the D region possibly corresponds to TRBD2 (5 bases align). The nucleotides read TGTGCCAGCAGCTTAACGGACCGGGGAACCGGGGAGCTGTTTTTT. This translates into CASSLTDRGTGELFF.